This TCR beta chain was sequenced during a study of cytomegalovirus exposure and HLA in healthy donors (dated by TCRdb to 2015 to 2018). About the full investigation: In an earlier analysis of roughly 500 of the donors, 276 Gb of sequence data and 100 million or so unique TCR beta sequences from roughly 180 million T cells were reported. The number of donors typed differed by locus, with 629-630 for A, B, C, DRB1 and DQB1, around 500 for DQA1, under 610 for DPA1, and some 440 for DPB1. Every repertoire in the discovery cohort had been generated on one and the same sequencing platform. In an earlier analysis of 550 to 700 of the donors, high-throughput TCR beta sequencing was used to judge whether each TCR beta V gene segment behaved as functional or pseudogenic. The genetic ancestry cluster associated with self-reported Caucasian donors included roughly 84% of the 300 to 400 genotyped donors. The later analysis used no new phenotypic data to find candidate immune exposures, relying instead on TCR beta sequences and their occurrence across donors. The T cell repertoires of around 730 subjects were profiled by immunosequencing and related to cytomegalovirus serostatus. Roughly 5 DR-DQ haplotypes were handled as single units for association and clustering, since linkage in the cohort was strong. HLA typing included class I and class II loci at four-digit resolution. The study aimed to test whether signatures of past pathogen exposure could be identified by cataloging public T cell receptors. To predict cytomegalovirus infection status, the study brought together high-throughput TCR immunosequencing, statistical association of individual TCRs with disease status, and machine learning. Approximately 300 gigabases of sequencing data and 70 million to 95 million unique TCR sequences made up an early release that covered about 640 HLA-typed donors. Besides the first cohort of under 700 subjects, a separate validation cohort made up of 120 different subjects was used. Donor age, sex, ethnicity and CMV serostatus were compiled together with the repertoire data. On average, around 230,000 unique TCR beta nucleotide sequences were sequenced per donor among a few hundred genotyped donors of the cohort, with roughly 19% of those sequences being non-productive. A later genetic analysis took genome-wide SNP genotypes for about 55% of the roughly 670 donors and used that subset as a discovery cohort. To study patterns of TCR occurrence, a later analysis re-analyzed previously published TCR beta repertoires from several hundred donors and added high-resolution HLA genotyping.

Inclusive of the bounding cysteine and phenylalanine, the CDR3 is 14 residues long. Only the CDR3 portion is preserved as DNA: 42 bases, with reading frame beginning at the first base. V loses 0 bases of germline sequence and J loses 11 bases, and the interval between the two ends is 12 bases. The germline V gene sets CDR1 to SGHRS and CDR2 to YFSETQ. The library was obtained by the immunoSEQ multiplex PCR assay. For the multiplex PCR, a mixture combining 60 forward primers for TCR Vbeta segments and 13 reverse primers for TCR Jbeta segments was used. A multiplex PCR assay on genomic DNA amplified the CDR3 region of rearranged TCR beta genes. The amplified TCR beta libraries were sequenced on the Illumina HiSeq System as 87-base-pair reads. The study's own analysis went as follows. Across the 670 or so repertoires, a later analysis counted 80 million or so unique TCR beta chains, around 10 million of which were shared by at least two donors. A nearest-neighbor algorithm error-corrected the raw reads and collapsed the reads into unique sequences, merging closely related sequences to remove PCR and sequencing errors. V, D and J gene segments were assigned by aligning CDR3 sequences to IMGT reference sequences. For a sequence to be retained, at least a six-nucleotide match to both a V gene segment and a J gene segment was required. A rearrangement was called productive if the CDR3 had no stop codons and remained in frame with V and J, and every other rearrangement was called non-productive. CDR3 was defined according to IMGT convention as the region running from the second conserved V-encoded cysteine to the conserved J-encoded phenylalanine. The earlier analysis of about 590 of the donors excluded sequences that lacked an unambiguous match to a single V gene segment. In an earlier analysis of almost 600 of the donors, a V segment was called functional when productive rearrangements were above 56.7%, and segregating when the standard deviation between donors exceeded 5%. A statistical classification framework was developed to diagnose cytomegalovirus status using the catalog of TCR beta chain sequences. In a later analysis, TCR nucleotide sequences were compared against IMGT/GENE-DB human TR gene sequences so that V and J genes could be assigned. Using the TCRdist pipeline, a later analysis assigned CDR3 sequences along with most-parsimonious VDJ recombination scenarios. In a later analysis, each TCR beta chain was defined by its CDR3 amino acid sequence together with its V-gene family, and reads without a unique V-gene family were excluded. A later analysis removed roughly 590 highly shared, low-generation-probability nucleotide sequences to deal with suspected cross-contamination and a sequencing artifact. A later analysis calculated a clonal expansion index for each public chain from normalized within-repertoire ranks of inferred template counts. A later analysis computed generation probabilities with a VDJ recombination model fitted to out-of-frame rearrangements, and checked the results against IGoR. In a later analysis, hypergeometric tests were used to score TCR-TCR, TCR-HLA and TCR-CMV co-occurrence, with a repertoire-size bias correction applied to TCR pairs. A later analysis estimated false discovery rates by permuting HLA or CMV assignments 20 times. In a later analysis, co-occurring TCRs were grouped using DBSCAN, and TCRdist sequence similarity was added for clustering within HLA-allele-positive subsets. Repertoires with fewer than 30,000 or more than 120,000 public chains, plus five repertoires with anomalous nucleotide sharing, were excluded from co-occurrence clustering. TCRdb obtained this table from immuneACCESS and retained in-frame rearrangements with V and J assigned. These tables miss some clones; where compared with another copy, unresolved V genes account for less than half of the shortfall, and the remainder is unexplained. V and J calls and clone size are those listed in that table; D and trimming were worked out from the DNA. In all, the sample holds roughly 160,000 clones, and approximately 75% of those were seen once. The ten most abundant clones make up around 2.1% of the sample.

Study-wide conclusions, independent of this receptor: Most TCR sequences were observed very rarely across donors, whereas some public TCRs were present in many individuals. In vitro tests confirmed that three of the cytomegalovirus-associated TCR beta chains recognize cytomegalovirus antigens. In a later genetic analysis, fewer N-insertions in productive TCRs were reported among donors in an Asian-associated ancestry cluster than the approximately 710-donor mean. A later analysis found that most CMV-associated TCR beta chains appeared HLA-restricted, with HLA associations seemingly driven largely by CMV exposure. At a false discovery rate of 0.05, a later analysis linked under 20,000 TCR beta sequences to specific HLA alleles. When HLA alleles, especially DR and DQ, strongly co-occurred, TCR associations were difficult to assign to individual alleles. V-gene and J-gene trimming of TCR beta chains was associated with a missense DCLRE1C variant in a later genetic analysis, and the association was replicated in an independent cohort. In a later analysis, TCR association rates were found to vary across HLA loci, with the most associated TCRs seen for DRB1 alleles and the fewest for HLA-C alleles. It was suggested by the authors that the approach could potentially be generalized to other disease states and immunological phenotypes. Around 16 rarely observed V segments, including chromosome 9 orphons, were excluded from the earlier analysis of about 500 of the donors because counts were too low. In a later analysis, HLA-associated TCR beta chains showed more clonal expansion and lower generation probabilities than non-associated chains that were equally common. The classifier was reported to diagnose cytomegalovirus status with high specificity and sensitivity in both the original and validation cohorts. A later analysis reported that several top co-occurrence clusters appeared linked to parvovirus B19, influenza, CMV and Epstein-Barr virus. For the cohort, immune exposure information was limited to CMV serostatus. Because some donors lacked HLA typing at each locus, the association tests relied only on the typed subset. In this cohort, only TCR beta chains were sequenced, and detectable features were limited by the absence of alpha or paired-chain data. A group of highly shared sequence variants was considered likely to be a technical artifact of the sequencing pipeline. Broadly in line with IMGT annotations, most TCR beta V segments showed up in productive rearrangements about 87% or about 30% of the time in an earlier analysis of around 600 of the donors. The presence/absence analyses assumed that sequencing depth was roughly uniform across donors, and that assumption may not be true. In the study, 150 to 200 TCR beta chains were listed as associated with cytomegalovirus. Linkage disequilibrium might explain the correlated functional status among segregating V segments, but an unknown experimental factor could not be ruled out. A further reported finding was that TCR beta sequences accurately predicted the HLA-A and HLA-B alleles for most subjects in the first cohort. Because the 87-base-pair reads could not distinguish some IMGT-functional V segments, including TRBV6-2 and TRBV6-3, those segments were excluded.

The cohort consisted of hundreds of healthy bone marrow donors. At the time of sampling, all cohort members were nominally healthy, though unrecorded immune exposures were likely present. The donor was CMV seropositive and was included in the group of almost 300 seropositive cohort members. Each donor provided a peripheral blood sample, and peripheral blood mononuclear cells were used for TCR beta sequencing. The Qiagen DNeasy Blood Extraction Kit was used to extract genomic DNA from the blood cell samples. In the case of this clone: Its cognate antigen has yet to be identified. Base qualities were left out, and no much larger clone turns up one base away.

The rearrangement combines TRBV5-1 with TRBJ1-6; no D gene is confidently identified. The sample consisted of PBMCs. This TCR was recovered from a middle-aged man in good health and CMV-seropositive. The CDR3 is CASSLDRAYPPLHF. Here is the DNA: TGCGCCAGCAGCTTGGACAGAGCTTACCCACCCCTCCACTTT.